This T cell receptor (beta chain) was sequenced during a study of CD8 T cells in ankylosing spondylitis. The study, taken as a whole, reports: Significantly higher representation of disease-linked clones was reported for matched ankylosing spondylitis synovial fluid. Reports of some motif variants in reactive arthritis synovial fluid and blood predate this one. With a CD8+ phenotype, disease-linked clones were relatively rare in peripheral blood.

This clonotype occurred a few times. The antigen is unknown. This CDR3 spans 12 amino acids. After removal of 6 bases from V and 5 bases from J, the junction contained 2 bases not matched to a gene. Germline CDR1 reads MNHEY; CDR2 reads SVGAGI. One entry per CDR3 protein results from TCRdb running MiXCR on the 5' RACE reads. This table has approximately 340,000 distinct CDR3 sequences, about 14% appearing once. The receptor was isolated from a male donor with ankylosing spondylitis or in good health (not recorded which). The specimen was blood, either unsorted or a sorted T cell fraction (not recorded which). This chain uses TRBV6-5 with TRBJ1-2; TRBD1 agrees at 8 bases. The CDR3 region is CASRRQGYGYTF. The CDR3 DNA reads TGTGCCAGCAGGCGACAGGGGTATGGCTACACCTTC.